This T cell receptor beta chain is drawn from a study of T cell repertoires in cytomegalovirus infection. General study findings and limits: Dominant in the ex vivo response were TCR beta clonotypes restricted by HLA-C and specific for CMV.

On this clonotype: What it binds is not known.

TCRdb fed the reads into MiXCR, producing one record per CDR3 protein. The table records a few hundred thousand distinct CDR3 sequences, about 39% of them present only once. Trimming cost V 0 bases and J 3 bases; bases outside gene matches: 2. There are 14 residues in the CDR3. CDR1 is SGHKS and CDR2 is YYEKEE in the germline V gene (reference sequence). This specimen was cultured PBMCs, taken from culture after CMV antigen stimulation. This rearrangement joins TRBV5-5 to TRBJ2-7; 8 nucleotides match TRBD1. The clonotype was recovered from a human donor in good health (CMV status not recorded). Some clones in this sample may be carry-over from other donors' samples. The CDR3 nucleotides read TGTGCCAGCAGCTTGGTCAGGGGGCTCTACGAGCAGTACTTC. The encoded protein is CASSLVRGLYEQYF.